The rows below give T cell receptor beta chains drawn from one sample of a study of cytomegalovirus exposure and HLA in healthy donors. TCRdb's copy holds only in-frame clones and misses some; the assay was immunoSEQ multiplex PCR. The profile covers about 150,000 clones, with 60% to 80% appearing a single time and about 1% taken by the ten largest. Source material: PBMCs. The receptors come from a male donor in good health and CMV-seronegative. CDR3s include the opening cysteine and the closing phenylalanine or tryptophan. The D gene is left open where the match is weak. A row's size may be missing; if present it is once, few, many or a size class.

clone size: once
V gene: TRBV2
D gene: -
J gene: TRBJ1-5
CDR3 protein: CASSPGLKRHQPQHF
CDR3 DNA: TGTGCCAGCAGTCCCGGACTCAAAAGGCATCAGCCCCAGCATTTT

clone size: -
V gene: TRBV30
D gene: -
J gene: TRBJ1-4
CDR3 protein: CAWTRQLNEKLFF
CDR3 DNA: TGTGCCTGGACCCGACAGCTTAATGAAAAACTGTTTTTT

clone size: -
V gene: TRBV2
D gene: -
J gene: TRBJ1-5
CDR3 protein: CASSAQANQPQHF
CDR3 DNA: TGTGCCAGCAGTGCACAGGCAAATCAGCCCCAGCATTTT

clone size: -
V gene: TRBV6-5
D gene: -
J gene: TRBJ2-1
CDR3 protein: CASSLTQEFSYNEQFF
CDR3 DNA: TGTGCCAGCAGTTTGACACAGGAGTTCTCCTACAATGAGCAGTTCTTC

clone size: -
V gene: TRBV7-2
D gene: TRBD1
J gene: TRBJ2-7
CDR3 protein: CASSSTGGFSYEQYF
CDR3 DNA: TGTGCCAGCAGTTCCACAGGGGGCTTCTCCTACGAGCAGTACTTC

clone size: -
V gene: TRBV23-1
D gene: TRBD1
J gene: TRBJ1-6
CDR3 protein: CASSLRTGGAGNSPLHF
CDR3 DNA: TGCGCCAGCAGTCTACGAACAGGGGGCGCGGGGAATTCACCCCTCCACTTT

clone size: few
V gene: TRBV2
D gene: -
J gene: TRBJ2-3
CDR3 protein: CASSTRGQGVFTQYF
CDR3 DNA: TGTGCCAGCAGTACCCGAGGGCAAGGCGTTTTTACGCAGTATTTT

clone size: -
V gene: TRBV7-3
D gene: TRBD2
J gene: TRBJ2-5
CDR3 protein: CASSQTSGPFETQYF
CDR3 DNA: TGTGCCAGCAGCCAGACTAGCGGACCGTTTGAGACCCAGTACTTC

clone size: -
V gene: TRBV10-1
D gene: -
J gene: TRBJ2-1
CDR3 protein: CASSGPIGGASYNEQFF
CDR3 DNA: TGCGCCAGCAGTGGCCCCATTGGTGGGGCCTCCTACAATGAGCAGTTCTTC

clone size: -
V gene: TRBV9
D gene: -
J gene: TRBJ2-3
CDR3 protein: CASSPGDFTDTQYF
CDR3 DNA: TGTGCCAGCAGCCCCGGGGACTTCACAGATACGCAGTATTTT

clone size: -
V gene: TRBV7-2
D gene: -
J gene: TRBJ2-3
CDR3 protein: CASSLAQVVSTDTQYF
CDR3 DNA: TGTGCCAGCAGCTTAGCCCAGGTAGTAAGCACAGATACGCAGTATTTT

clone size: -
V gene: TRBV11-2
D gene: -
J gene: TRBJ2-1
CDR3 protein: CASIPSGGYNEQFF
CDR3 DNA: TGTGCCAGCATCCCGTCCGGGGGCTACAATGAGCAGTTCTTC

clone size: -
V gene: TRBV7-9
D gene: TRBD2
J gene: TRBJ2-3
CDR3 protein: CASSRTSGALNTDTQYF
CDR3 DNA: TGTGCCAGCAGCAGGACTAGCGGGGCATTAAACACAGATACGCAGTATTTT

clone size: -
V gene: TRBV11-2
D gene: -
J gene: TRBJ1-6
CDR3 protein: CASSFRQYNSPLHF
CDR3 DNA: TGTGCCAGCAGCTTCAGACAGTATAATTCACCCCTCCACTTT

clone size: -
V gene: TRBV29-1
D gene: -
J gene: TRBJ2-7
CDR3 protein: CSVLRDHTYEQYF
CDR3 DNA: TGCAGCGTTCTCAGGGATCACACCTACGAGCAGTACTTC

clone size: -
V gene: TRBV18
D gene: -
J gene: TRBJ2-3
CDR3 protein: CASSPGQFTDTQYF
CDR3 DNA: TGTGCCAGCTCACCCGGACAGTTTACAGATACGCAGTATTTT

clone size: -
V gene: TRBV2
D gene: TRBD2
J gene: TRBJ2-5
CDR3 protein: CASSTSRGGQETQYF
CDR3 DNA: TGTGCCAGCAGTACAAGCCGGGGGGGCCAAGAGACCCAGTACTTC

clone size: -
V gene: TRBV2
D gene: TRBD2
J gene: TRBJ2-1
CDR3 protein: CASSDSGGSYNEQFF
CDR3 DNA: TGTGCCAGCAGTGATAGCGGGGGGTCCTACAATGAGCAGTTCTTC

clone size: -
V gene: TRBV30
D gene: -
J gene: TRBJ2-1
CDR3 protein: CARRGARDEQFF
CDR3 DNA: TGTGCCCGACGGGGGGCTAGGGATGAGCAGTTCTTC

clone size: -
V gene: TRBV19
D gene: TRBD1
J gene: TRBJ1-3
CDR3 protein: CASSPGTVAGNTIYF
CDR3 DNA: TGTGCCAGTAGTCCTGGGACAGTTGCTGGAAACACCATATATTTT

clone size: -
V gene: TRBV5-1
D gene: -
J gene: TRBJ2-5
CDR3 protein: CASSLRGSQETQYF
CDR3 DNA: TGCGCCAGCAGCTTGAGGGGGTCCCAAGAGACCCAGTACTTC

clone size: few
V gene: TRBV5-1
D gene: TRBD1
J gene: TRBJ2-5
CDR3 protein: CASSRTGGVGETQYF
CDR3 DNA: TGCGCCAGCAGTAGGACAGGGGGGGTTGGAGAGACCCAGTACTTC

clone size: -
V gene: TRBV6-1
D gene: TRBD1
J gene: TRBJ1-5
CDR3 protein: CASSQTGVGQPQHF
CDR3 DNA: TGTGCCAGCAGTCAGACAGGGGTGGGGCAGCCCCAGCATTTT

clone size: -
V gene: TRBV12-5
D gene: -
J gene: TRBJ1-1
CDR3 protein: CASGPLQDYSEAFF
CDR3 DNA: TGTGCTAGTGGTCCCCTACAGGACTACTCTGAAGCTTTCTTT

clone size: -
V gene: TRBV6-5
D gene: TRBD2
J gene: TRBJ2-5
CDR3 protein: CATGGAQETQYF
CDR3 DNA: TGTGCCACGGGGGGGGCCCAAGAGACCCAGTACTTC

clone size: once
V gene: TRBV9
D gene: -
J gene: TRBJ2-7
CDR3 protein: CASSVGQGISYEQYF
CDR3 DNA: TGTGCCAGCAGCGTAGGCCAGGGTATATCCTACGAGCAGTACTTC

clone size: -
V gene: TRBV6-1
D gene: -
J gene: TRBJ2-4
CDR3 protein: CASSDLGLSGNIQYF
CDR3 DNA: TGTGCCAGCAGTGATTTGGGACTTTCTGGGAACATTCAGTACTTC

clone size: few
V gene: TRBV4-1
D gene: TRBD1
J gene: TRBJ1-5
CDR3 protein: CASDGGTGRNQPQHF
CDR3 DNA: TGCGCCAGCGACGGGGGGACAGGACGCAATCAGCCCCAGCATTTT

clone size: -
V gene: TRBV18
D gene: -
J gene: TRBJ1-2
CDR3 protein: CASSRSRGEGYTF
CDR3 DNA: TGTGCCAGCTCACGGTCCAGGGGTGAGGGCTACACCTTC

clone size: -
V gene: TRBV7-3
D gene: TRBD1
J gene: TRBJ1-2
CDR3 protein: CASSLMGDRGNYGYTF
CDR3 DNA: TGTGCCAGCAGCTTAATGGGGGACAGGGGTAACTATGGCTACACCTTC

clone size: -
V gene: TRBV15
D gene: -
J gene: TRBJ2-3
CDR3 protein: CATSRRQELTDTQYF
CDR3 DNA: TGTGCCACCAGCAGACGACAAGAACTCACAGATACGCAGTATTTT

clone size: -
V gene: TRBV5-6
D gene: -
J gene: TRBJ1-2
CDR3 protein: CASSLVVGANYGYTF
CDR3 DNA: TGTGCCAGCAGCTTGGTGGTAGGGGCCAACTATGGCTACACCTTC

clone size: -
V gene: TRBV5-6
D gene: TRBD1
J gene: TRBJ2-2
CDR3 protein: CASSLDRGGTGELFF
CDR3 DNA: TGTGCCAGCAGCTTGGACAGGGGTGGAACCGGGGAGCTGTTTTTT

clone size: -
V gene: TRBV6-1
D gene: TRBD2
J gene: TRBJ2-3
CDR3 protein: CASSGTGLAGGSSTDTQYF
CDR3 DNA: TGTGCCAGCAGTGGGACGGGACTAGCGGGGGGAAGTAGCACAGATACGCAGTATTTT

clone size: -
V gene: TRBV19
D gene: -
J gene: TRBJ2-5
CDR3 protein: CASSAEETQYF
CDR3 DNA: TGTGCCAGTAGTGCGGAAGAGACCCAGTACTTC

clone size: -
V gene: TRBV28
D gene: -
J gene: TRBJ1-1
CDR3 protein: CASGWGGAEAFF
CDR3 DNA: TGTGCCAGCGGCTGGGGGGGGGCTGAAGCTTTCTTT

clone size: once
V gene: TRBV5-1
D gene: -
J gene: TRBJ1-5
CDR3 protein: CASSPEPGGNQPQHF
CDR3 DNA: TGCGCCAGCAGCCCTGAACCGGGGGGCAATCAGCCCCAGCATTTT

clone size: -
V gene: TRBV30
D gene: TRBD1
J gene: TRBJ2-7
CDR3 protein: CAWSRGYEQYF
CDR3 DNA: TGTGCCTGGAGCAGGGGGTACGAGCAGTACTTC

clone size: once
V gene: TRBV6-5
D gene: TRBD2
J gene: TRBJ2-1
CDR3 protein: CASRLAGGPFNEQFF
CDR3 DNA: TGTGCCAGCAGATTAGCGGGCGGGCCCTTCAATGAGCAGTTCTTC

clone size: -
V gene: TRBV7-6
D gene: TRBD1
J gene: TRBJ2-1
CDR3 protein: CASSSGQGQFF
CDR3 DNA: TGTGCCAGCAGCTCAGGACAGGGTCAGTTCTTC